This entry lists 27 T cell receptor beta chains sequenced from one sample in a study of T cells in Graves' hyperthyroidism and ophthalmopathy. Regions amplified from RNA transcripts were the TCR beta CDR3 regions. The TCR CDR3 first-round RT-PCR relied on the HTBI primer set. MiXCR, run by TCRdb on the multiplex PCR reads, gives a single entry per CDR3 protein. The data contain fewer than 750,000 distinct CDR3 sequences, roughly 15% of them seen just once; the ten biggest clones take up around 13%. The sequencing input was blood. The receptors come from a woman between 50 and 59 years old with Graves' ophthalmopathy.

This clonotype was recorded a few times. The V call is TRBV7-6, the J call TRBJ1-3; TRBD1 matches 10 bases. This CDR3 contains 16 residues. V was clipped by 9 bases and J by 2 bases; unmatched bases: 10. Germline values: CDR1 SGHVS, CDR2 FNYEAQ. CDR3 region: CASGGQGKLAGNTIYF. CDR3 in DNA: TGTGCCAGTGGGGGACAGGGGAAGTTAGCTGGAAACACCATATATTTT.

V gene TRBV20-1 combines with J gene TRBJ1-3, with 8 bases fitting TRBD1. V was pared by 4 bases and J by 0 bases, with 2 bases of the junction left unmatched. The CDR3 sequence is 14 residues long. From germline, CDR1 is DFQATT and CDR2 SNEGSKA (reference sequence). CDR3 in DNA: TGCAGTGCTACGGGGACAGGCTCTGGAAACACCATATATTTT. The encoded protein is CSATGTGSGNTIYF.

This sequence joins TRBV6-9 and TRBJ2-5, with TRBD2 identical over 11 bases. V shed 3 bases, J shed 0 bases, and the junction held 3 bases outside the gene matches. Germline CDR1 reads MNHGY; CDR2 reads SVAAGI. The CDR3 spans 16 residues. The CDR3 spells CASSYGTSGNQETQYF. CDR3 nucleotides: TGTGCCAGCAGTTACGGGACTAGCGGCAACCAAGAGACCCAGTACTTC.

This clonotype was observed at least ten times. The CDR3 protein is CASSLATGGGVEQYF. Written as DNA, the CDR3 is TGTGCCAGCAGCTTAGCGACGGGGGGCGGGGTCGAGCAGTACTTC. V usage is TRBV7-2 and J usage is TRBJ2-7; possible D gene TRBD2, 7 bases. The length of the CDR3 is 15 residues. Trimming removed 0 bases at V and 6 bases at J, with 15 bases between. The germline V gene has CDR1 SGHTA and CDR2 FQGNSA. Full variable domain (missing parts from reference TRBV7-2 and TRBJ2-7): GAGVSQSPSNKVTEKGKDVELRCDPISGHTALYWYRQSLGQGLEFLIYFQGNSAPDKSGLPSDRFSAERTGGSVSTLTIQRTQQEDSAVYLCASSLATGGGVEQYFGPGTRLTVT.

This clonotype was picked up many times. The chain employs TRBV3-1 and TRBJ2-1, with a possible D match to TRBD2 (6 bases). Trimming shortened V by 1 base and J by 2 bases, and 9 bases separated the two germline ends. Germline loops: CDR1 LGHDT, CDR2 YNNKEL (reference sequence). The CDR3 consists of 15 residues. For the CDR3, the DNA is TGTGCCAGCAGCCAAGTCGGGAGAGCCTACAATGAGCAGTTCTTC. Translation: CASSQVGRAYNEQFF.

The CDR3 sequence is CSVVGQIYGYTF. CDR3 DNA: TGCAGCGTTGTCGGGCAGATCTATGGCTACACCTTC. This chain links TRBV29-1 with TRBJ1-2; no reliable D call. Deletions cut 4 bases from V and 4 bases from J, with 10 bases between. The CDR3 has 12 amino acids. CDR1 and CDR2 from the germline V gene are SQVTM and ANQGSEA.

The chain links TRBV2 to TRBJ1-2, with a possible D match to TRBD1 (6 bases). Germline V gives CDR1 SNHLY, CDR2 FYNNEI. Trimming took 7 bases from V and 1 from J, leaving 10 bases between them. The CDR3 length is 13 residues. DNA for the CDR3: TGTGCCAGCATCACAGGGATTAACTATGGCTACACCTTC. Its translation is CASITGINYGYTF.

This clonotype was counted many times. The rearrangement uses TRBV24-1 and TRBJ2-1, with a possible D match to TRBD1 (6 bases). CDR1 and CDR2 (germline): KGHDR, SFDVKD. There are 15 residues in the CDR3. Trimming took off 3 bases at V and 7 bases at J, with 15 bases between the two ends. CDR3: CATSDSLRGLNEQFF. Written as DNA, the CDR3 is TGTGCCACCAGTGATAGTCTCAGGGGTTTGAATGAGCAGTTCTTC.

CDR3 sequence reads: CSVEDGTGISYNEQFF. DNA of the CDR3: TGCAGCGTTGAAGATGGTACAGGGATCTCCTACAATGAGCAGTTCTTC. This chain joins TRBV29-1 and TRBJ2-1, with a tentative D call TRBD1 (6 bases). V lost 0 bases to trimming and J lost 0 bases, with 12 bases between them. Germline lookup yields CDR1 SQVTM and CDR2 ANQGSEA. The CDR3 runs to 16 residues.

This clonotype came up many times. CDR3 DNA: TGCGCCAGCAGCCCAACTAGCGGGAGGGCCTATGAGCAGTTCTTC. The encoded protein is CASSPTSGRAYEQFF. The chain carries TRBV5-1 and TRBJ2-1; 13 nucleotides agree with TRBD2. CDR1 is SGHRS and CDR2 is YFSETQ in the germline V gene. V was clipped by 4 bases and J by 8 bases; unmatched bases: 6. This CDR3 has 15 residues.

This clonotype was observed at least ten times. V and J are TRBV4-1 and TRBJ1-1, with no clear D. The CDR3 covers 15 residues. V gave up 0 bases and J gave up 4 bases, with 12 bases separating them. CDR1 MGHRA and CDR2 YSYEKL come from the germline V gene. The CDR3 loop is CASSQEGVGLTEAFF. Written as DNA, the CDR3 is TGCGCCAGCAGCCAAGAGGGAGTAGGGCTCACTGAAGCTTTCTTT.

This clonotype was picked up many times. The chain combines TRBV24-1 with TRBJ1-5, with a weak D call TRBD1 (5 bases). Germline CDR1 KGHDR, CDR2 SFDVKD. This CDR3 is 14 amino acids long. With 6 bases removed from V and 5 bases from J, the gap between germline ends came to 13 bases. CDR3 amino acids: CATSTSGADQPQHF. The CDR3 nucleotides read TGTGCCACCAGTACGTCCGGGGCAGATCAGCCCCAGCATTTT.

This clonotype appeared many times. This rearrangement joins TRBV7-9 to TRBJ1-1; TRBD1 agrees at 8 bases. This CDR3 contains 14 residues. CDR1 SEHNR and CDR2 FQNEAQ come from the germline V gene (reference sequence). Losses at the gene ends were 5 bases for V and 4 bases for J; bases not matched to a gene: 6. The CDR3 DNA sequence: TGTGCCAGCAGCGCAGGACAGGGTCCCACTGAAGCTTTCTTT. Amino acids: CASSAGQGPTEAFF. Drawing the rest from reference TRBV7-9 and TRBJ1-1, the complete variable domain is DTGVSQNPRHKITKRGQNVTFRCDPISEHNRLYWYRQTLGQGPEFLTYFQNEAQLEKSRLLSDRFSAERPKGSFSTLEIQRTEQGDSAMYLCASSAGQGPTEAFFGQGTRLTVV.

This clonotype was recorded at least ten times. The chain couples TRBV11-2 to TRBJ1-5; 7 bases map to TRBD1. CDR1 and CDR2 from the germline V gene are SGHAT and FQNNGV. Unmatched junction bases numbered 2, after V lost 5 bases and J lost 1 base. This CDR3 spans 14 amino acids. CDR3 DNA: TGTGCCAGCAGCAGGGACAGAAGCAATCAGCCCCAGCATTTT. The encoded protein is CASSRDRSNQPQHF.

Ten or more counts support this clonotype. This sequence joins TRBV20-1 and TRBJ1-2; 11 bases match TRBD1. The CDR3 contains 14 residues. Germline CDR1 and CDR2: DFQATT and SNEGSKA (reference sequence). Losses at the gene ends were 6 bases for V and 4 bases for J; bases not matched to a gene: 7. The CDR3 DNA reads TGCAGTGCAACCGGGACAGGGGGGGGCTATGGCTACACCTTC. Protein product: CSATGTGGGYGYTF.

This clonotype has ten or more counts. The chain couples TRBV28 to TRBJ1-5; 8 positions agree with TRBD1. This CDR3 spans 17 amino acids. Germline trimming cut 5 bases from V and 0 bases from J; bases unmatched to any gene: 9. From germline, CDR1 is MDHEN and CDR2 SYDVKM. This CDR3 reads CASSDGQGGNSNQPQHF. The CDR3 nucleotides are TGTGCCAGCAGTGACGGACAGGGAGGGAATAGCAATCAGCCCCAGCATTTT.

V and J are TRBV24-1 and TRBJ2-5, with D unclear. The CDR3 has 14 residues. The V and J ends lost 9 bases and 3 bases respectively, with 16 bases between them. Looked up from germline, CDR1 is KGHDR and CDR2 is SFDVKD. The CDR3 region is CATGSGGFEETQYF. CDR3 in DNA: TGTGCCACCGGATCGGGTGGATTTGAAGAGACCCAGTACTTC.

There are a few counts of this clonotype. The chain has TRBV7-9 and TRBJ1-2; unclear D gene. This CDR3 has 13 residues. V lost 4 bases and J 4 bases, leaving 10 bases between the germline ends. Germline V gene lookup returns CDR1 SEHNR and CDR2 FQNEAQ (reference sequence). The CDR3 DNA is TGTGCCAGCAGCTCTCAGGCGACCTATGGCTACACCTTC. Translating gives CASSSQATYGYTF.

This clonotype occurred many times. The V call is TRBV6-6, the J call TRBJ2-7; no reliable D call. Trimming cost V 0 bases and J 4 bases, with 13 bases left between them. This CDR3 has 15 amino acids. CDR1 and CDR2 (germline): MNHNY, SVGAGI (reference sequence). CDR3 sequence reads: CASSYSLIQSYEQYF. In DNA, the CDR3 is TGTGCCAGCAGTTACTCATTAATCCAGAGTTACGAGCAGTACTTC.

The table lists this clonotype with many counts. The rearrangement joins TRBV12-5 to TRBJ1-2; 10 bases map to TRBD1. J was trimmed by 4 bases and V by 0 bases; bases with no gene match: 8. Germline V gene data show CDR1 as LGHNT and CDR2 as FRNRAP. This CDR3 comprises 17 residues. The chain's CDR3 is CASGLVPGTGVIYGYTF. In DNA form, the CDR3 reads TGTGCTAGTGGTTTGGTTCCCGGGACAGGGGTTATCTATGGCTACACCTTC.

This clonotype was found many times. This sequence joins TRBV7-2 and TRBJ2-3; 10 bases line up with TRBD2. The trim removed 8 bases at V and 2 bases at J, leaving 7 bases unmatched. Germline lookup yields CDR1 SGHTA and CDR2 FQGNSA. CDR3 size: 15 residues. The CDR3 nucleotides are TGTGCCAGCGGGAGGACTAGCGGTGACACAGATACGCAGTATTTT. It yields the protein CASGRTSGDTDTQYF.

V and J are TRBV9 and TRBJ1-1; D not certain. The CDR3 is 12 amino acids. The germline V and J ends were trimmed by 0 bases and 8 bases, with 8 bases remaining between them. CDR1 and CDR2 (germline): SGDLS, YYNGEE. The DNA for the CDR3 is TGTGCCAGCAGCGTAGCTGAGGGCGAAGCTTTCTTT. Translated, it gives CASSVAEGEAFF.

This chain links TRBV5-1 with TRBJ1-1; 7 bases align to TRBD1. J was trimmed by 6 bases and V by 0 bases; bases with no gene match: 5. The CDR3 sequence is 14 residues long. Germline V gene sequence: CDR1 SGHRS, CDR2 YFSETQ. The CDR3 nucleotides are TGCGCCAGCAGCTTGGACCGGACAGGCTCTGAAGCTTTCTTT. Residues: CASSLDRTGSEAFF.

The gene calls are TRBV7-2 and TRBJ2-7; D is uncertain. V lost 1 base and J lost 2, with 9 bases in between. CDR1 SGHTA and CDR2 FQGNSA come from the germline V gene. The CDR3 loop spans 14 amino acids. In DNA form, the CDR3 reads TGTGCCAGCAGCTTAGGAACTAAGACCTACGAGCAGTACTTC. Its translation: CASSLGTKTYEQYF.

This chain joins TRBV15 and TRBJ2-3, with unresolved D. Per the germline V gene, CDR1 is LNHNV and CDR2 is YYDKDF (reference sequence). This CDR3 has 14 amino acids. Trimming cost V 5 bases and J 2 bases, with 11 bases left between them. The CDR3 DNA reads as TGTGCCACCAGCTTGCGCTTACACACAGATACGCAGTATTTT. Residues: CATSLRLHTDTQYF. Full variable domain (missing parts from reference TRBV15 and TRBJ2-3): DAMVIQNPRYQVTQFGKPVTLSCSQTLNHNVMYWYQQKSSQAPKLLFHYYDKDFNNEADTPDNFQSRRPNTSFCFLDIRSPGLGDTAMYLCATSLRLHTDTQYFGPGTRLTVL.

This clonotype was counted ten times or more. The chain employs TRBV6-1 and TRBJ2-3; D uncertain. Germline V CDR1 and CDR2: MNHNS, SASEGT. The ends were cut back, 7 bases at V and 0 bases at J, with 20 bases in the middle. The CDR3 is 17 amino acids. The CDR3 bases are TGTGCCAGCAAAGAAATGAGCGTGCAGTCTAGCACAGATACGCAGTATTTT. Protein sequence: CASKEMSVQSSTDTQYF.

Ten or more counts support this clonotype. This rearrangement joins TRBV19 to TRBJ1-1, with 8 positions matching TRBD1. Germline trimming cut 4 bases from V and 0 bases from J; bases unmatched to any gene: 4. The CDR3 sequence is 15 residues long. Germline CDR1 is LNHDA and CDR2 is SQIVND (reference sequence). The CDR3 DNA reads as TGTGCCAGTAGTACCGGGGACAGGATGAACACTGAAGCTTTCTTT. It encodes CASSTGDRMNTEAFF.